The clone carrying this T cell receptor (beta chain) was seen a handful of times. As yet, its antigen is unknown. Researchers amplified the TCR beta CDR3 regions from RNA transcripts. HTBI primers drove first-round RT-PCR of the TCR CDR3. TCRdb processed the multiplex PCR reads anew with MiXCR; each CDR3 protein has one entry. The table has 550,000 to 800,000 distinct CDR3 sequences, about 15% seen once. The CDR3 length is 13 residues. The V gene lost 5 bases and the J gene lost 0 bases, with 4 bases spanning the gap. Germline CDR1 reads SEHNR; CDR2 reads FQNEAQ (reference sequence). When ophthalmopathy did not progress within 18 months, Graves' hyperthyroidism was considered stable. Diagnosing involved the use of clinical symptoms, serum thyroxine and TRAb, thyroid ultrasound and orbital computed tomography. The authors took PBMCs from 8.5 to 10 ml fresh peripheral blood. This sample is drawn from a study of T cells in Graves' hyperthyroidism and ophthalmopathy.

Study-level points and caveats: Progression to ophthalmopathy was predicted a median of approximately 6.4 months early.

The source of this sequence is a man between 18 and 35 years old with Graves' hyperthyroidism. This chain joins TRBV7-9 and TRBJ2-2; D not certain. Input material: blood. In DNA, the CDR3 is TGTGCCAGCAGCCACACGAACACCGGGGAGCTGTTTTTT. Translation gives CASSHTNTGELFF.